The T cell receptor beta chain described here comes from a study of a mutant IDH1 vaccine in newly diagnosed glioma. In the study overall: Previous treatment comprised radiotherapy, temozolomide, or both, mostly both.

Time point: week 47, end of study. Vaccinated patients received 300 ug of mutant IDH1 20-mer peptide per dose, with topical imiquimod. CDR1 and CDR2 (germline): MDHEN, SYDVKM. Trimming at V came to 8 bases and at J to 3 bases, leaving 4 bases not matched to a gene. CDR3 length: 13 residues. The assay was immunoSEQ multiplex PCR, and TCRdb's table has in-frame clones only and misses some. The table has approximately 84,000 clones, 80% to 90% seen once. In the case of this clone: What it binds is not known.

Sequenced here: PBMCs, sampled from a glioma patient whose treatment included an IDH1 peptide vaccine. This TCR was sampled from a man aged 35-49 years with glioma. V and J are TRBV28 and TRBJ1-5, with TRBD1 matching 7 bases. CDR3 nucleotide sequence: TGTGCCAGCCAGACAGGGAACAATCAGCCCCAGCATTTT. It translates to CASQTGNNQPQHF.